Included here is one T cell receptor beta chain sequence, with context. Its matching antigen is unknown. This sample was taken from a study of OX40 agonist ivuxolimab in advanced cancers. For the study at large: Ivuxolimab was delivered to patients intravenously every 2 weeks at doses spanning 0.01 to 10 mg/kg. Averaging roughly 60 years in age, with a range of roughly 20 to 80, the cohort was 82.7% male.

The repertoire was sequenced with immunoSEQ multiplex PCR; TCRdb's copy has only in-frame clones and lacks some. The profile shows about 110,000 clones, under 95% of them singletons. The study, taken as a whole, reports: Several nonresponders also turned out to have low normalized T-cell clonal expansion.

In germline, CDR1 is SQVTM, CDR2 ANQGSEA. The CDR3 covers 14 residues. Trimming removed 6 bases from V and 3 bases from J; junction bases left unmatched: 8. Sequencing was performed on CD4+ or CD8+ T cells sorted from blood, taken in a trial of the OX40 agonist ivuxolimab. The chain links TRBV29-1 to TRBJ1-1, with TRBD1 matching 9 bases. The source of this sequence is an adult with an advanced solid tumor such as melanoma, head and neck, liver or kidney cancer. CDR3 residues: CSVGGTGLYTEAFF. In nucleotides, the CDR3 is TGCAGCGTCGGCGGGACAGGGTTATACACTGAAGCTTTCTTT.